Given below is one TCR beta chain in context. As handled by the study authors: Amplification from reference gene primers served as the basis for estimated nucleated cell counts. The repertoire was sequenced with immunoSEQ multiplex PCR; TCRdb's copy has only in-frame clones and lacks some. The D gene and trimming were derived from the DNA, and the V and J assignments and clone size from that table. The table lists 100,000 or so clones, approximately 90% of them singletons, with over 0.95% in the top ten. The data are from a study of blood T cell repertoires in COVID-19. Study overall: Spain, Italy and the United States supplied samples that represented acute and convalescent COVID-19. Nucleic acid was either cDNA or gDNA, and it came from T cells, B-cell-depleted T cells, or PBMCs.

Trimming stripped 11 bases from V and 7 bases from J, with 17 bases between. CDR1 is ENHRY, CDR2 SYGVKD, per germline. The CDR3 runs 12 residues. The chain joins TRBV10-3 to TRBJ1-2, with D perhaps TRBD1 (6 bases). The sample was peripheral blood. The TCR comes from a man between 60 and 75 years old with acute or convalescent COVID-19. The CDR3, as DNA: TGTGCCTCCGGGGGCGGGGGCTCTGGCTACACCTTC. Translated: CASGGGGSGYTF.